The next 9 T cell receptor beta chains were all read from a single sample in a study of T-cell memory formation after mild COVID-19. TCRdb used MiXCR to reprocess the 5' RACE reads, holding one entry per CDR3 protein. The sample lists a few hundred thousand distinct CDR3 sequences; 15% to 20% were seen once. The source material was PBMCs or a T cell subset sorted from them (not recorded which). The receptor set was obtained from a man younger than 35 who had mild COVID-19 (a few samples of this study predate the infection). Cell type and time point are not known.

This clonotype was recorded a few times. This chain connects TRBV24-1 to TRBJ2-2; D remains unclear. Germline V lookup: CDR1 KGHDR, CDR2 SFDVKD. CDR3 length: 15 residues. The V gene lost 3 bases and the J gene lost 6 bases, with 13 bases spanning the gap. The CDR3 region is CATSDPRTYPGELFF. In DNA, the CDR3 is TGTGCCACCAGTGATCCCAGGACCTACCCCGGGGAGCTGTTTTTT.

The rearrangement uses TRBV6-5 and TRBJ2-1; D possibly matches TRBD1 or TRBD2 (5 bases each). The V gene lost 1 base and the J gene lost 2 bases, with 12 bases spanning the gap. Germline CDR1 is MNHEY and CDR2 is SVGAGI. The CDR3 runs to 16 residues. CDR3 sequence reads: CASSYFRGPTYNEQFF. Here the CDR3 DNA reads TGTGCCAGCAGTTACTTTCGGGGACCAACCTACAATGAGCAGTTCTTC.

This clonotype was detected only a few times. The CDR3 region has the DNA TGTGCCAGCAGATCAGACTGGGGGGCAGATACGCAGTATTTT. Its translation is CASRSDWGADTQYF. The J gene is TRBJ2-3, the V gene TRBV7-2, with D possibly being TRBD2 (6 bases). Trimming cost V 6 bases and J 4 bases, with 14 bases left between them. CDR1 SGHTA and CDR2 FQGNSA come from the germline V gene. CDR3 length equals 14 residues.

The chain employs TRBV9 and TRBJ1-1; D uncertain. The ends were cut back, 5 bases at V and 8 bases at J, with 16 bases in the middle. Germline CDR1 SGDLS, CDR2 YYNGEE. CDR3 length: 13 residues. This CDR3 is CASSDGSVREAFF. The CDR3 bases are TGTGCCAGCAGTGATGGCTCGGTTAGGGAAGCTTTCTTT.

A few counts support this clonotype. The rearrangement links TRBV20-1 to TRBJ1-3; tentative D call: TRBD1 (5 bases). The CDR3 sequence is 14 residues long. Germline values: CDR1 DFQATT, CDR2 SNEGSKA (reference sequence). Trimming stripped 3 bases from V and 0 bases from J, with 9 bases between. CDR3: CSARGLISGNTIYF. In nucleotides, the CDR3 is TGCAGTGCTAGGGGGCTTATCTCTGGAAACACCATATATTTT.

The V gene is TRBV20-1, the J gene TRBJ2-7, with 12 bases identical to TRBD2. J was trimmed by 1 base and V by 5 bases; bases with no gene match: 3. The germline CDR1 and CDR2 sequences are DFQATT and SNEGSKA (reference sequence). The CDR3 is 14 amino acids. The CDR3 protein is CSALAGGLSYEQYV. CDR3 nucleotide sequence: TGCAGTGCTCTAGCGGGGGGGCTTTCCTACGAGCAGTACGTC.

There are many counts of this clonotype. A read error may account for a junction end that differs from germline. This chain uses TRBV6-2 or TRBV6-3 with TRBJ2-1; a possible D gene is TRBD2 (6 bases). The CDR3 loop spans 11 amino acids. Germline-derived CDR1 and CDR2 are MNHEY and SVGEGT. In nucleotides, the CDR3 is TGTGCCAGCGAAGACGGGGGACTTTTGGTCTTC. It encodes CASEDGGLLVF.

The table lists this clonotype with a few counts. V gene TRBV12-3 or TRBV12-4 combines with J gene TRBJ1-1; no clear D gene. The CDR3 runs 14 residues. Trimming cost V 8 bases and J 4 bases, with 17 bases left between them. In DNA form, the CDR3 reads TGTGCCAGCTCCCTGGGCAGTTTCTTCACTGAAGCTTTCTTT. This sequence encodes CASSLGSFFTEAFF.

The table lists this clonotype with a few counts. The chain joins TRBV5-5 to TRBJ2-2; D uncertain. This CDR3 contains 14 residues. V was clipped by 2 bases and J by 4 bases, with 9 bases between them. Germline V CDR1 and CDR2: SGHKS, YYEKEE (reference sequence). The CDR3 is CASSFWPATGELFF. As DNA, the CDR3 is TGTGCCAGCAGCTTTTGGCCTGCCACCGGGGAGCTGTTTTTT.